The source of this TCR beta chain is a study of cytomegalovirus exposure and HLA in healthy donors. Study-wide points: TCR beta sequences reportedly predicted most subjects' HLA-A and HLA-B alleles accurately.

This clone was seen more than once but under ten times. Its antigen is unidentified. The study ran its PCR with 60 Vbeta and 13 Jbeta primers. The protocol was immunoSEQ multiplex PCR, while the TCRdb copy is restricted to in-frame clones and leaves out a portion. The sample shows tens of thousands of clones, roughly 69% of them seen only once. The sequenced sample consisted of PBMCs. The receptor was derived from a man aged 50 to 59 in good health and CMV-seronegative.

CDR3 nucleotide sequence: TGCGCCAGCTCAAACAGGGAGTCGGGCACAGATACGCAGTATTTT. Protein product: CASSNRESGTDTQYF. The J gene is TRBJ2-3, the V gene TRBV5-1; the D gene is possibly TRBD1 (6 bases). V lost 7 bases, J lost 1 base, and 16 bases lay in between. This CDR3 is 15 amino acids long. The germline CDR1 and CDR2 sequences are SGHRS and YFSETQ.